These 31 T cell receptor beta chains were sequenced from one sample in a study of blood T cell repertoires in COVID-19. TCRdb's copy holds only in-frame clones and misses some; the assay was immunoSEQ multiplex PCR. The table lists 350,000 to 400,000 clones, approximately 89% of them singletons, with approximately 1.8% in the top ten. The sample comprised PBMCs or T cells enriched from blood (not recorded which). These receptors all come from a middle-aged man in a cohort exposed to, infected with or recovered from COVID-19 (not recorded which).

The V call is TRBV9, the J call TRBJ2-1; TRBD2 matches at 8 bases. Trimming cost V 2 bases and J 8 bases; bases outside gene matches: 6. From germline, CDR1 is SGDLS and CDR2 YYNGEE. The CDR3 has 14 residues. The CDR3 DNA follows: TGTGCCAGCAGCGTTATTACGGGAGGGGATGAGCAGTTCTTC. Translation: CASSVITGGDEQFF.

V gene TRBV28 combines with J gene TRBJ2-1; D is perhaps TRBD1 (5 bases). V lost 3 bases, J lost 9 bases, and 12 bases lay in between. CDR1 and CDR2 from the germline V gene are MDHEN and SYDVKM. There are 13 residues in the CDR3. CDR3 protein: CASSFRGPGEQFF. The CDR3 region has the DNA TGTGCCAGCAGTTTTAGGGGTCCGGGTGAGCAGTTCTTC. The full variable domain, with the rest looked up from reference TRBV28 and TRBJ2-1, is DVKVTQSSRYLVKRTGEKVFLECVQDMDHENMFWYRQDPGLGLRLIYFSYDVKMKEKGDIPEGYSVSREKKERFSLILESASTNQTSMYLCASSFRGPGEQFFGPGTRLTVL.

J is TRBJ1-5 and V is TRBV4-1, with D possibly matching TRBD1 (5 bases). Trimming took 0 bases from V and 5 from J, leaving 14 bases between them. The CDR3 is 16 residues long. CDR1 and CDR2 (germline): MGHRA, YSYEKL. In DNA, the CDR3 is TGCGCCAGCAGCCAAGATCCAGGGCAGGGCTATCAGCCCCAGCATTTT. This codes for CASSQDPGQGYQPQHF.

This chain joins TRBV3-1 (or the pseudogene TRBV3-2) and TRBJ1-1; TRBD1 matches 11 bases. Germline-derived CDR1 and CDR2 are LGHDT and YNNKEL (reference sequence). This CDR3 comprises 13 residues. J lost 10 bases, V lost 3 bases, and 4 bases had no gene match. CDR3 in DNA: TGTGCCAGCAGCCACGGACAGGGGGCGGGAGCTTTCTTT. The encoded protein is CASSHGQGAGAFF.

The V and J genes are TRBV18 and TRBJ2-3; tentatively, D is TRBD1 (5 bases). Trimming removed 5 bases from V and 5 bases from J, with 11 bases in between. CDR3 length: 13 residues. Germline CDR1 is KGHSH and CDR2 is LQKENI. The CDR3: CASSELQEDTQYF. The DNA of the CDR3 is TGTGCCAGCTCAGAACTACAGGAAGATACGCAGTATTTT.

V is TRBV6-5 and J is TRBJ2-3, with 7 bases matching TRBD1. This CDR3 has 14 amino acids. Losses at the gene ends were 6 bases for V and 0 bases for J; bases not matched to a gene: 3. Germline loops: CDR1 MNHEY, CDR2 SVGAGI. This chain's CDR3 is CASRPGQSTDTQYF. The CDR3 DNA reads as TGTGCCAGCAGACCGGGACAGAGCACAGATACGCAGTATTTT.

The sample holds one count of this clone. The chain has TRBV4-2 and TRBJ2-7; 8 bases fit TRBD2. This CDR3 has 13 residues. The trim removed 6 bases at V and 6 bases at J, leaving 7 bases unmatched. The germline V gene has CDR1 LGHNA and CDR2 YNFKEQ. The CDR3 region is CASSREGQGEQYF. As DNA, the CDR3 is TGTGCCAGCAGTCGGGAGGGCCAGGGCGAGCAGTACTTC.

This chain links TRBV7-2 with TRBJ2-3; possibly TRBD1 for D (5 bases). Germline V gives CDR1 SGHTA, CDR2 FQGNSA. The V and J ends lost 2 bases and 5 bases respectively, with 11 bases between them. The CDR3 covers 14 residues. CDR3 bases: TGTGCCAGCAGCTTATTCAGGGCGAGAGATACGCAGTATTTT. Protein sequence: CASSLFRARDTQYF.

The chain links TRBV2 to TRBJ2-5, with D maybe TRBD1 (6 bases). Trimming removed 5 bases at V and 6 bases at J, with 22 bases between. The V gene's germline CDR1 is SNHLY and CDR2 FYNNEI. The CDR3 consists of 16 residues. CDR3 coding DNA: TGTGCCAGCAGTTTTCAGAGGACAGCCCAGGTACAGACCCAGTACTTC. It is translated as CASSFQRTAQVQTQYF.

V is TRBV27 and J is TRBJ1-4; perhaps TRBD1 as D (5 bases). V was clipped by 2 bases and J by 4 bases, with 11 bases between them. This CDR3 spans 15 amino acids. Germline V gives CDR1 MNHEY, CDR2 SMNVEV (reference sequence). The CDR3 spells CASSLRWQGNEKLFF. The CDR3 coding sequence is TGTGCCAGCAGTTTAAGGTGGCAGGGTAATGAAAAACTGTTTTTT.

The chain combines TRBV28 with TRBJ1-1, with no clear D. Per the germline V gene, CDR1 is MDHEN and CDR2 is SYDVKM. The CDR3 is made up of 15 amino acids. The ends were cut back, 2 bases at V and 1 base at J, with 11 bases in the middle. The CDR3, as DNA: TGTGCCAGCAGTTTACGTTTTTTCGGGAACACTGAAGCTTTCTTT. This sequence encodes CASSLRFFGNTEAFF.

The CDR3 DNA follows: TGTGCCAGTAGGGAACTCACAGGGACGGACAATCAGCCCCAGCATTTT. Its translation is CASRELTGTDNQPQHF. The rearrangement joins TRBV19 to TRBJ1-5, with a weak D call TRBD1 (6 bases). The germline CDR1 and CDR2 sequences are LNHDA and SQIVND (reference sequence). The CDR3 is made up of 16 amino acids. V dropped 6 bases and J dropped 3 bases, with 18 bases sitting between them. The variable domain in full, completed from reference TRBV19 and TRBJ1-5, reads DGGITQSPKYLFRKEGQNVTLSCEQNLNHDAMYWYRQDPGQGLRLIYYSQIVNDFQKGDIAEGYSVSREKKESFPLTVTSAQKNPTAFYLCASRELTGTDNQPQHFGDGTRLSIL.

CDR3 coding DNA: TGCGCCAGCAGCTCGGCCGCAGGGCGAGAAAAACTGTTTTTT. This gives the protein CASSSAAGREKLFF. This sequence joins TRBV5-1 and TRBJ1-4; a weak D match, TRBD1 (5 bases). CDR3 length: 14 amino acids. V was pared by 3 bases and J by 8 bases, with 14 bases between. Germline-derived CDR1 and CDR2 are SGHRS and YFSETQ. Supplemented by reference TRBV5-1 and TRBJ1-4, the full variable domain reads KAGVTQTPRYLIKTRGQQVTLSCSPISGHRSVSWYQQTPGQGLQFLFEYFSETQRNKGNFPGRFSGRQFSNSRSEMNVSTLELGDSALYLCASSSAAGREKLFFGSGTQLSVL.

This chain connects TRBV28 to TRBJ2-5; 11 positions match TRBD2. The CDR3 totals 15 residues. The junction had 6 bases not matched to a gene; V was cut back by 5 bases and J by 4 bases. Germline V gives CDR1 MDHEN, CDR2 SYDVKM. The chain's CDR3 is CASSLYTSGRETQYF. CDR3 nucleotide sequence: TGTGCCAGCAGTCTATATACTAGCGGGAGAGAGACCCAGTACTTC.

The V and J genes are TRBV29-1 and TRBJ2-7, with a weak D call TRBD1 (5 bases). The CDR3 totals 12 residues. V lost 2 bases and J 3 bases, leaving 8 bases between the germline ends. CDR1 and CDR2 from the germline V gene are SQVTM and ANQGSEA. CDR3 loop: CSVESRDYEQYF. The CDR3 region has the DNA TGCAGCGTTGAAAGCAGGGACTACGAGCAGTACTTC.

The V call is TRBV9, the J call TRBJ2-5; 7 bases line up with TRBD2. CDR3 size: 15 residues. Unmatched junction bases numbered 6, after V lost 0 bases and J lost 4 bases. The germline gives CDR1 SGDLS, CDR2 YYNGEE. The CDR3 DNA sequence: TGTGCCAGCAGCGTAGCCCGGGGGGTAGGAGAGACCCAGTACTTC. It translates to CASSVARGVGETQYF.

The rearrangement links TRBV27 to TRBJ1-5; maybe TRBD1 (6 bases). The germline V gene encodes CDR1 MNHEY and CDR2 SMNVEV (reference sequence). The CDR3 spans 15 residues. Trimming shortened V by 1 base and J by 3 bases, and 10 bases separated the two germline ends. CDR3 sequence reads: CASSLYAGDNQPQHF. The CDR3 region has the DNA TGTGCCAGCAGTTTATACGCAGGGGACAATCAGCCCCAGCATTTT.

V gene TRBV4-1 combines with J gene TRBJ2-2, with 10 bases that match TRBD2. V dropped 0 bases and J dropped 3; count of bases not matched to a gene: 4. From germline, CDR1 is MGHRA and CDR2 YSYEKL. The CDR3 runs to 17 residues. This chain's CDR3 is CASSQDWLAGDTGELFF. CDR3 nucleotide sequence: TGCGCCAGCAGCCAAGATTGGCTAGCGGGAGACACCGGGGAGCTGTTTTTT.

The J gene is TRBJ2-1, the V gene TRBV6-5, with 9 nucleotides matching TRBD1. The CDR3 spans 13 residues. In germline, CDR1 is MNHEY, CDR2 SVGAGI. Trimming at V came to 8 bases and at J to 9 bases, leaving 8 bases not matched to a gene. The CDR3 bases are TGTGCCAGCCGCCGGGACAGGGTGAGTGAGCAGTTCTTC. This sequence encodes CASRRDRVSEQFF.

V is TRBV27 and J is TRBJ1-6; D remains ambiguous. CDR1 MNHEY and CDR2 SMNVEV come from the germline V gene (reference sequence). The CDR3 is made up of 13 amino acids. Trimming stripped 5 bases from V and 8 bases from J, with 10 bases between. The CDR3 bases are TGTGCCAGCAGTGAGCGCTTGGATTCACCCCTCCACTTT. It encodes CASSERLDSPLHF.

The chain combines TRBV3-1 (or the pseudogene TRBV3-2) with TRBJ2-7, with TRBD2 identical over 9 bases. V trimming: 1 base; J trimming: 2 bases; junction bases outside the gene matches: 9. CDR3 size: 17 residues. CDR1 is LGHDT, CDR2 YNNKEL, per germline (reference sequence). CDR3 DNA sequence: TGTGCCAGCAGCCAAGCCTGGAGGGCGGGAGGGCCCTACGAGCAGTACTTC. This translates into CASSQAWRAGGPYEQYF.

The chain couples TRBV3-1 (or the pseudogene TRBV3-2) to TRBJ1-1; maybe TRBD1 (5 bases). V lost 1 base, J lost 4 bases, and 16 bases lay in between. This CDR3 is built from 16 residues. Germline values: CDR1 LGHDT, CDR2 YNNKEL (reference sequence). CDR3 protein: CASSQGGVGKGTEAFF. For the CDR3, the DNA is TGTGCCAGCAGCCAAGGGGGCGTAGGGAAGGGCACTGAAGCTTTCTTT.

With regard to this clone: Other DNA sequences within the sample encode an identical CDR3. The V and J genes are TRBV28 and TRBJ1-2; D unresolved. Germline V gene data show CDR1 as MDHEN and CDR2 as SYDVKM. V was pared by 8 bases and J by 0 bases, with 4 bases between. The CDR3 contains 11 residues. CDR3 loop: CASSSNYGYTF. The CDR3 nucleotides are TGTGCCAGCTCGTCTAACTATGGCTACACCTTC.

The V call is TRBV27, the J call TRBJ2-7, with D possibly matching TRBD1 (6 bases). V lost 6 bases, J lost 4 bases, and 22 bases lay in between. Germline V gene data show CDR1 as MNHEY and CDR2 as SMNVEV (reference sequence). The length of the CDR3 is 16 residues. The CDR3 region has the DNA TGTGCCAGCAGGGGCCGCTTGGGGACAAGAGTATACGAGCAGTACTTC. Translating it yields CASRGRLGTRVYEQYF.

The rearrangement uses TRBV27 and TRBJ2-1; the match to TRBD2 covers 7 bases. The CDR3 length is 16 residues. V lost 1 base to trimming and J lost 8 bases; unmatched junction nucleotides: 11. Germline assignment: CDR1 MNHEY and CDR2 SMNVEV (reference sequence). The CDR3 loop reads CASSLFGLAATDEQFF. The CDR3 bases are TGTGCCAGCAGTTTATTCGGGCTAGCGGCTACCGATGAGCAGTTCTTC.

V is TRBV7-9 and J is TRBJ2-1; possible D gene TRBD2, 5 bases. CDR1 is SEHNR, CDR2 FQNEAQ, per germline (reference sequence). CDR3 length equals 16 residues. V lost 5 bases and J lost 4, with 18 bases in between. CDR3 sequence reads: CASSLRVGVNYNEQFF. The CDR3 DNA reads TGTGCCAGCAGCCTTCGGGTGGGAGTGAATTACAATGAGCAGTTCTTC.

This rearrangement joins TRBV7-2 to TRBJ2-7; 8 bases fit TRBD1. The trim removed 1 base at V and 5 bases at J, leaving 4 bases unmatched. The CDR3 has 14 amino acids. Germline V gives CDR1 SGHTA, CDR2 FQGNSA. The CDR3 DNA reads TGTGCCAGCAGCTTAGTTCAGGGGGCCGACGAGCAGTACTTC. Its translation: CASSLVQGADEQYF.

This clone was seen just once. This chain uses TRBV7-9 with TRBJ2-1; D possibly corresponds to TRBD1 (6 bases). Per the germline V gene, CDR1 is SEHNR and CDR2 is FQNEAQ (reference sequence). The CDR3 runs 13 residues. Trimming took off 7 bases at V and 10 bases at J, with 17 bases between the two ends. CDR3 sequence: CASTNRDKIEQFF. CDR3 coding DNA: TGTGCCAGCACGAACCGGGACAAAATCGAGCAGTTCTTC.

This chain connects TRBV27 to TRBJ2-2; 11 bases map to TRBD2. Germline CDR1 reads MNHEY; CDR2 reads SMNVEV (reference sequence). This CDR3 is 18 amino acids long. V trimming: 6 bases; J trimming: 8 bases; junction bases outside the gene matches: 17. CDR3: CASRQRLAGHFLEGELFF. The CDR3 coding sequence is TGTGCCAGCAGACAACGACTAGCGGGACACTTCCTTGAGGGGGAGCTGTTTTTT.

The V call is TRBV27, the J call TRBJ2-1, with 12 bases fitting TRBD2. The CDR3 loop spans 16 amino acids. Germline values: CDR1 MNHEY, CDR2 SMNVEV (reference sequence). V dropped 2 bases and J dropped 6; count of bases not matched to a gene: 5. Written as DNA, the CDR3 is TGTGCCAGCAGTTTAAGAAGGACTAGCGGGATCAATGAGCAGTTCTTC. This encodes CASSLRRTSGINEQFF.

The J gene is TRBJ2-3, the V gene TRBV3-1 (or the pseudogene TRBV3-2); D is perhaps TRBD2 (5 bases). The CDR3 spans 16 residues. Germline-derived CDR1 and CDR2 are LGHDT and YNNKEL (reference sequence). Between the trimmed V and J ends, which lost 2 bases and 1 base, there was a span of 13 bases. CDR3 loop: CASSQIRGGGTDTQYF. The CDR3 nucleotides are TGTGCCAGCAGCCAAATCCGAGGAGGCGGCACAGATACGCAGTATTTT.